Given below is one T cell receptor (beta chain) in context. Antigen unknown. Template switching introduced UMIs that contain a 6-nucleotide sample barcode. Following a re-call of the 5' RACE reads, TCRdb has one entry per CDR3 protein and lacks DNA. The listing contains some 300,000 distinct CDR3 sequences. The sample comes from a study of monozygotic twins with inflammatory bowel disease. The study, taken as a whole, reports: Telling different T cell subtypes apart from each other was not possible. IBD patients had lower TCRbeta diversity (inverse Simpson) than healthy co-twins.

CDR3 size: 11 residues. Sequencing was carried out using blood. The chain couples TRBV12-3 or TRBV12-4 to TRBJ1-1. This TCR was sampled from a human donor with ulcerative colitis or Crohn's disease, or a healthy co-twin of an affected twin (not recorded which). This CDR3 reads CASSLWEKAFF.